The 12 T cell receptor beta chains given below trace back to one sample, sequenced in a study of T cell clonotyping in hematopoietic cell transplantation. Generated by immunoSEQ multiplex PCR, the TCRdb table keeps only in-frame clones and is missing some. The sample lists more than 6,500 clones, roughly 94% seen once, with approximately 1.3% in the top ten. The input for sequencing was peripheral blood mononuclear cells, taken 30 days after allogeneic stem cell transplant. Every receptor here comes from a male patient between 60 and 69 years old who had an allogeneic stem cell transplant from an unrelated donor, so T cells may come from the graft donor. Some clones in this sample may be carry-over from other donors' samples.

J is TRBJ2-1 and V is TRBV28, with D unclear. The CDR3 covers 13 residues. The V end lost 7 bases, the J end lost 4 bases, and 11 bases lay between the germline ends. Germline CDR1 reads MDHEN; CDR2 reads SYDVKM. CDR3 sequence: CASNLARYNEQFF. CDR3 nucleotides: TGTGCCAGCAACCTCGCCAGGTACAATGAGCAGTTCTTC.

This chain links TRBV19 with TRBJ2-5; a weak D match, TRBD1 (6 bases). Germline CDR1 and CDR2: LNHDA and SQIVND (reference sequence). The CDR3 has 13 residues. V dropped 3 bases and J dropped 4 bases, with 9 bases sitting between them. In nucleotides, the CDR3 is TGTGCCAGTAGTATCCGGGACACAGAGACCCAGTACTTC. This encodes CASSIRDTETQYF.

V usage is TRBV4-1 and J usage is TRBJ1-2, with D unclear. The CDR3 is 15 residues long. The germline gives CDR1 MGHRA, CDR2 YSYEKL. Trimming shortened V by 1 base and J by 4 bases, and 13 bases separated the two germline ends. CDR3 protein: CASSQAAAAVYGYTF. Here the CDR3 DNA reads TGCGCCAGCAGCCAAGCCGCGGCGGCAGTCTATGGCTACACCTTC.

This chain joins TRBV6-1 and TRBJ1-2; a possible D gene is TRBD1 (5 bases). V gave up 0 bases and J gave up 4 bases, with 9 bases separating them. This CDR3 region has 14 residues. Germline assignment: CDR1 MNHNS and CDR2 SASEGT. Written as DNA, the CDR3 is TGTGCCAGCAGTGAAGCGGGGGGAATCTATGGCTACACCTTC. Translated, it gives CASSEAGGIYGYTF.

The chain carries TRBV7-9 and TRBJ2-7; D may be TRBD1 (6 bases). V dropped 3 bases and J dropped 2 bases, with 8 bases sitting between them. The CDR3 length is 13 residues. CDR1 is SEHNR and CDR2 is FQNEAQ in the germline V gene (reference sequence). The CDR3 here is CASSLTGTYEQYF. In nucleotides, the CDR3 is TGTGCCAGCAGCTTGACAGGTACCTACGAGCAGTACTTC.

This chain links TRBV6-6 with TRBJ1-2, with TRBD1 identical over 7 bases. In germline, CDR1 is MNHNY, CDR2 SVGAGI (reference sequence). Trimming at V came to 2 bases and at J to 4 bases, leaving 4 bases not matched to a gene. The CDR3 sequence is 14 residues long. CDR3 amino acids: CASSYDSGGYGYTF. DNA for the CDR3: TGTGCCAGCAGTTACGACTCAGGGGGCTATGGCTACACCTTC.

This clone has just one count. The rearrangement uses TRBV27 and TRBJ2-5; D tentatively reads TRBD1 or TRBD2 (5 bases each). CDR1 is MNHEY, CDR2 SMNVEV, per germline (reference sequence). The CDR3 loop spans 15 amino acids. Trimming pared 4 bases from V and 3 bases from J, leaving 15 bases between. CDR3 bases: TGTGCCAGCAGTTCCATTGGGACCGCCAAAGAGACCCAGTACTTC. This encodes CASSSIGTAKETQYF.

This sequence joins TRBV4-3 and TRBJ2-5; tentatively, D is TRBD2 (5 bases). Germline CDR1 LGHNA, CDR2 YSLEER. CDR3 size: 16 residues. Trimming took off 1 base at V and 5 bases at J, with 17 bases between the two ends. CDR3: CASSQGSGLLGETQYF. In DNA, the CDR3 is TGCGCCAGCAGCCAAGGAAGCGGCCTTCTTGGGGAGACCCAGTACTTC.

V usage is TRBV5-1 and J usage is TRBJ2-7; D unresolved. This CDR3 has 15 amino acids. The V gene's germline CDR1 is SGHRS and CDR2 YFSETQ. V lost 0 bases and J lost 2, with 12 bases in between. CDR3 in amino acids: CASSLGGGRTYEQYF. The CDR3 DNA reads as TGCGCCAGCAGCTTGGGGGGTGGCAGAACCTACGAGCAGTACTTC.

The chain combines TRBV28 with TRBJ2-3; 9 bases are a match to TRBD2. The ends lost 7 bases at V and 5 bases at J; junction bases unmatched: 7. Germline CDR1 and CDR2: MDHEN and SYDVKM. The CDR3 spans 14 residues. The chain's CDR3 is CASITGLAGDTQYF. For the CDR3, the DNA is TGTGCCAGCATTACGGGACTAGCTGGAGATACGCAGTATTTT.

The chain has TRBV28 and TRBJ2-2, with a weak D call TRBD2 (6 bases). V was pared by 7 bases and J by 3 bases, with 15 bases between. CDR1 is MDHEN and CDR2 is SYDVKM in the germline V gene. This CDR3 has 15 residues. The CDR3 is CASTAQLADTGELFF. CDR3 bases: TGTGCCAGCACAGCACAACTAGCAGACACCGGGGAGCTGTTTTTT.

The genes are TRBV4-3 and TRBJ2-1, with 13 bases identical to TRBD2. Germline V gene lookup returns CDR1 LGHNA and CDR2 YSLEER. V shed 3 bases and J 8 bases; nucleotides not matched to a gene: 10. The CDR3 sequence is 17 residues long. The CDR3: CASSQWTSGGGSDEQFF. CDR3 bases: TGCGCCAGCAGCCAGTGGACTAGCGGGGGAGGGTCCGATGAGCAGTTCTTC.